This T cell receptor (beta chain) was documented in a study of blood T cells in healthy people across ages. Study observations and caveats: Naive CD4+ cell counts and diversity both ran higher in long-lived than in aged donors. TCR beta diversity per million T cells fell roughly linearly with age.

A second about 7 to 11 cycle PCR used barcoded and J-beta primers. Each TCR beta cDNA got a 12-nucleotide random molecular identifier. TCRdb independently ran MiXCR on the 5' RACE reads; one entry per CDR3 protein. The sample has 850,000 to 1,100,000 distinct CDR3 sequences, roughly two fifths seen once. This clonotype has just a few counts. Its antigen is unknown. The clonotype comes from a young man in good health. Sequenced sample: blood.

For the CDR3, the DNA is TGCAGTGCTAGTGGGCAGGCGCCCGGCTACACCTTC. Translation gives CSASGQAPGYTF. V gene TRBV20-1 combines with J gene TRBJ1-2, with D uncertain. The CDR3 runs 12 residues. Germline CDR1 reads DFQATT; CDR2 reads SNEGSKA (reference sequence). Trimming pared 3 bases from V and 8 bases from J, leaving 13 bases between.